The 14 T cell receptor beta chains reported below all come from one sample, sequenced in a study of Ad26.COV2.S vaccination and SARS-CoV-2 variants. Sequencing was performed with immunoSEQ multiplex PCR; in TCRdb, only in-frame clones are kept and a portion is missing. The sample has approximately 240,000 clones, roughly 88% seen once. The sample's treatment: about 20 received Ad26.COV2.S at low or high dose, single or two shots; 5 received placebo; per-sample allocation not given. It was on day 63 after the first vaccine or placebo injection that samples were taken. The specimen comprised peripheral blood, sampled in a trial of Ad26.COV2.S vaccine versus placebo. These receptors all stem from a person aged 18-65 years who received the Ad26.COV2.S COVID-19 vaccine or a placebo.

This chain uses TRBV27 with TRBJ2-7, with 9 bases lining up with TRBD1. The J segment lost 4 bases and the V segment lost 3 bases, leaving 4 bases of the junction unmatched. The CDR3 extends over 14 amino acids. The V gene's germline CDR1 is MNHEY and CDR2 SMNVEV (reference sequence). The CDR3 nucleotides are TGTGCCAGCAGTTTGGGACAGGGAGCATACGAGCAGTACTTC. Translation gives CASSLGQGAYEQYF.

The chain carries TRBV6-2 or TRBV6-3 and TRBJ2-5; the D gene is possibly TRBD1 (5 bases). The CDR3 runs 16 residues. The V end was cut by 0 bases, the J end by 5 bases, with 16 bases between. Germline V gives CDR1 MNHEY, CDR2 SVGEGT. In DNA, the CDR3 is TGTGCCAGCAGTTACTCGGACACCCTAGGACGGGAGACCCAGTACTTC. Translated, it gives CASSYSDTLGRETQYF.

The chain has TRBV7-9 and TRBJ2-7; a weak D match, TRBD1 (5 bases). The CDR3 totals 14 residues. V was pared by 1 base and J by 1 base, with 8 bases between. Germline loops: CDR1 SEHNR, CDR2 FQNEAQ (reference sequence). CDR3 region: CASSLDAGSYEQYF. In DNA form, the CDR3 reads TGTGCCAGCAGCTTAGATGCAGGGTCCTACGAGCAGTACTTC.

This clone was detected a few times. The chain carries TRBV30 and TRBJ1-6, with D tentatively TRBD1 (6 bases). V was pared by 3 bases and J by 4 bases, with 7 bases between. The CDR3 is 13 residues long. Germline-derived CDR1 and CDR2 are GTSNPN and SVGIG (reference sequence). The CDR3 is CAWRQGYNSPLHF. In DNA, the CDR3 is TGTGCCTGGAGACAGGGATATAATTCACCCCTCCACTTT.

This chain connects TRBV28 to TRBJ2-1; TRBD1 aligns across 11 bases. Germline V CDR1 and CDR2: MDHEN, SYDVKM. The CDR3 has 14 amino acids. With 6 bases clipped from V and 7 bases from J, the junction kept 5 bases outside the gene matches. The CDR3 nucleotides are TGTGCCAGCAGAAGGACAGGGGGCGGGAATGAGCAGTTCTTC. Protein: CASRRTGGGNEQFF.

This clone came up a few times. The V gene is TRBV19, the J gene TRBJ2-7, with 8 bases that match TRBD1. The germline gives CDR1 LNHDA, CDR2 SQIVND (reference sequence). This CDR3 is 14 amino acids long. The trim removed 5 bases at V and 7 bases at J, leaving 10 bases unmatched. The CDR3, as DNA: TGTGCCAGTAGTCCCGGGACAGGCTTCGGGGAGCAGTACTTC. The encoded protein is CASSPGTGFGEQYF.

V gene TRBV7-2 combines with J gene TRBJ2-2; D call uncertain. The CDR3 is 13 amino acids. Trimming shortened V by 4 bases and J by 6 bases, and 9 bases separated the two germline ends. CDR1 is SGHTA and CDR2 is FQGNSA in the germline V gene. The CDR3 bases are TGTGCCAGCAGCTCCGGACCCCCCGGGGAGCTGTTTTTT. Residues: CASSSGPPGELFF.

The V gene is TRBV7-8, the J gene TRBJ2-3; TRBD2 matches 11 bases. The junction had 7 bases not matched to a gene; V was cut back by 5 bases and J by 0 bases. The germline V gene has CDR1 SGHVS and CDR2 FQNEAQ. This CDR3 comprises 17 residues. The CDR3 is CASSRASGRISTDTQYF. Written as DNA, the CDR3 is TGTGCCAGCAGCCGAGCTAGCGGGAGGATTAGCACAGATACGCAGTATTTT.

The J gene is TRBJ2-5, the V gene TRBV19; D is perhaps TRBD2 (6 bases). CDR1 and CDR2 from the germline V gene are LNHDA and SQIVND (reference sequence). Deletions cut 3 bases from V and 5 bases from J, with 10 bases between. The CDR3 is 13 residues long. In nucleotides, the CDR3 is TGTGCCAGTAGTATTGCTGGGAGGGAGACCCAGTACTTC. It codes for CASSIAGRETQYF.

The CDR3 DNA reads as TGTGCCAGCAGCCTAACCTCCGGGACAGGGGGCTCGATGAACACTGAAGCTTTCTTT. Its protein is CASSLTSGTGGSMNTEAFF. V gene TRBV7-2 combines with J gene TRBJ1-1; 12 bases line up with TRBD1. The CDR3 covers 19 residues. V gave up 5 bases and J gave up 0 bases; unmatched junction bases: 13. Per the germline V gene, CDR1 is SGHTA and CDR2 is FQGNSA.

This clone was detected a few times. This sequence joins TRBV24-1 and TRBJ2-5; D assignment may be TRBD1 or TRBD2 (5 bases each). V was trimmed by 3 bases and J by 4 bases, leaving 14 bases between them. Germline V lookup: CDR1 KGHDR, CDR2 SFDVKD. The CDR3 is 15 residues long. The CDR3 DNA reads as TGTGCCACCAGTGATCCCCGTGGGGGTTTAGAGACCCAGTACTTC. Its translation: CATSDPRGGLETQYF.

In DNA, the CDR3 is TGTGCCAGCACAGACAGGGGAGAGACCCAGTACTTC. This gives the protein CASTDRGETQYF. The chain is built from TRBV2 and TRBJ2-5; 8 bases align to TRBD1. Germline trimming cut 7 bases from V and 4 bases from J; bases unmatched to any gene: 2. In germline, CDR1 is SNHLY, CDR2 FYNNEI. This CDR3 comprises 12 residues.

This clone was observed a handful of times. This CDR3 reads CASRAIGGYGYTF. CDR3 in DNA: TGTGCCAGTAGAGCAATAGGGGGTTATGGCTACACCTTC. The chain couples TRBV19 to TRBJ1-2; tentatively, D is TRBD1 (6 bases). The V end was cut by 6 bases, the J end by 5 bases, with 13 bases between. Germline V gene data show CDR1 as LNHDA and CDR2 as SQIVND (reference sequence). This CDR3 is 13 amino acids long.

The chain employs TRBV21-1 and TRBJ1-3. TRBV21-1 corresponds to a pseudogene. The CDR3 runs 20 residues. The CDR3 loop is CASSKEFVCGHGFSGNTIYF. CDR3 DNA sequence: TGTGCCAGCAGCAAAGAATTCGTTTGTGGCCACGGCTTCTCTGGAAACACCATATATTTT.